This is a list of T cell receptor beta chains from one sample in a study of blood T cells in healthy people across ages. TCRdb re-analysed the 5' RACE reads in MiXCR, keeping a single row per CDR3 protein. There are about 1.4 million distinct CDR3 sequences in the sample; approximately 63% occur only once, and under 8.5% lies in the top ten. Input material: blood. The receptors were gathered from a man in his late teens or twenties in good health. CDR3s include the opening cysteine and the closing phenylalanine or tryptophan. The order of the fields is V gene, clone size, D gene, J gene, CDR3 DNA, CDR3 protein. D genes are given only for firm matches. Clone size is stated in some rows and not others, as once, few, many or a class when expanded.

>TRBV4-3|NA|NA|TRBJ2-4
TGCGCCAGCAGCCAAGATATAAGCATAACCAAAAACATTCAGTACTTC
CASSQDISITKNIQYF
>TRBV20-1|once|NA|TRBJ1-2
TGCAGTGCCCGTGAAGACCCAGCTAACTATGGCTACACCTTC
CSAREDPANYGYTF
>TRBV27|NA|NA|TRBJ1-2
TGTGCCAGCAGTGTAAATACGTTTGGGCCGACCTATGGCTACACCTTC
CASSVNTFGPTYGYTF
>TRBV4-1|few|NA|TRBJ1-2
TGCGCCAGCAGCCAAGATCAGGTGGTGGATGGCTACACCTTC
CASSQDQVVDGYTF
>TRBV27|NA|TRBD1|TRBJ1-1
TGTGCCAGCAGGTCTAACAGGGGGACCACTGAAGCTTTCTTT
CASRSNRGTTEAFF
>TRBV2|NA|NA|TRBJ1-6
TGTGCCAGCAAGGAGGGGAATAGTTCACCCCTCCACTTT
CASKEGNSSPLHF
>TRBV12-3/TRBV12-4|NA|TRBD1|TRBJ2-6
TGTGCCAGCAGTACAGGGGTCGGGGCCAACGTCCTGACTTTC
CASSTGVGANVLTF
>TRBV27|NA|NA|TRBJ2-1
TGTGCCAGCAGTTTAGTGGGTCTAGCGAGCGATGAGCAGTTCTTC
CASSLVGLASDEQFF
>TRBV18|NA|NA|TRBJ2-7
TGTGCCAGCTCACCGGGGCAGCCTGGAGAAGGCGAGCAGTACTTC
CASSPGQPGEGEQYF
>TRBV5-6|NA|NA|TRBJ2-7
TGTGCCAGCACCCTCGGGGCCGAGCAGTACTTC
CASTLGAEQYF
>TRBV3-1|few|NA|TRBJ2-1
TGTGCCAGCAGCCAAGATCGGGAAAATGAGCAGTTCTTC
CASSQDRENEQFF
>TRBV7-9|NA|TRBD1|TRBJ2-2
TGTGCCAGCAGCAGAGGGACAGGGTCAAACACCGGGGAGCTGTTTTTT
CASSRGTGSNTGELFF
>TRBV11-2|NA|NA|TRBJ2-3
TGTGCCAGCAGCTTACGAGGGGATGACACAGATACGCAGTATTTT
CASSLRGDDTDTQYF
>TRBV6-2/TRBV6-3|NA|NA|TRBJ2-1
TGTGCCAGCAGTTACCCCATGGAGAGCAATGAGCAGTTCTTC
CASSYPMESNEQFF
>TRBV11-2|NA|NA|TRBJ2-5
TGTGCCAGCAGCTTAGGGATCACAGAGGGGCCAGGGCAAGAGACCCAGTACTTC
CASSLGITEGPGQETQYF
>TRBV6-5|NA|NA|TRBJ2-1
TGTGCCAGCAGTTACTCGAGGCAGTCTGCCTACAATGAGCAGTTCTTC
CASSYSRQSAYNEQFF
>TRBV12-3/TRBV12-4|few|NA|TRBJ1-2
TGTGCCAGCAGCCTTAGGGACCCCCGAAACTATGGCTACACCTTC
CASSLRDPRNYGYTF
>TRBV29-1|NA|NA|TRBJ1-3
TGCAGCGTTGTGCCCCTGATGACAGGCGGAAACACCATATATTTT
CSVVPLMTGGNTIYF
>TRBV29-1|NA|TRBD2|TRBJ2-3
TGCAGCGCCGCTATGGGACTAGCGGGAAACACAGATACGCAGTATTTT
CSAAMGLAGNTDTQYF
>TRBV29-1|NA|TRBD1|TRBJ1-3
TGCAGCGTTGAAACTCGGGGGACAGGGCCTAACTCTGGAAACACCATATATTTT
CSVETRGTGPNSGNTIYF
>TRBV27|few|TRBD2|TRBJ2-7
TGTGCCAGCAGTGGGTATAGCGGGAAACCCTACGAGCAGTACTTC
CASSGYSGKPYEQYF
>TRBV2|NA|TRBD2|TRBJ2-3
TGTGCCAGCAGGGAGACTAGCGGCAGCACAGATACGCAGTATTTT
CASRETSGSTDTQYF
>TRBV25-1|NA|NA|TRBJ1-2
TGTGCCAGCAGTCAAGGAGGTGGAGCAAATGGCTACACCTTC
CASSQGGGANGYTF
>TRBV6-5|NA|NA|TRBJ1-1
TGTGCCAGCAGTTACTCGTCGGCAGCGAATGCCGAAGCTTTCTTT
CASSYSSAANAEAFF
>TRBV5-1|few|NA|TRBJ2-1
TGCGCCAGCAGCTTGGCTATAAGGGCATCCTACAATGAGCAGTTCTTC
CASSLAIRASYNEQFF
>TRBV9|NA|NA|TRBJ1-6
TGTGCCAGCAGCCCACGACAGGACTACTCCTATAATTCACCCCTCCACTTT
CASSPRQDYSYNSPLHF
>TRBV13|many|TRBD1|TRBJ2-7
TGTGCCAGCAGCCCGAACACCGGGACAGGGGGCCCATCCTTCTACGAGCAGTACTTC
CASSPNTGTGGPSFYEQYF
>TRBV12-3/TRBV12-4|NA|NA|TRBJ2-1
TGTGCCAGCCTTTCTCTAGGGGACAATGAGCAGTTCTTC
CASLSLGDNEQFF
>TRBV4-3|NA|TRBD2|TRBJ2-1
TGCGCCAGCAGCCAAGACGGGAAGCGGGGGTACAATGAGCAGTTCTTC
CASSQDGKRGYNEQFF
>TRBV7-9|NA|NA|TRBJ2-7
TGTGCCAGCAGCTTCCCGGAATCGGACGAGCAGTACTTC
CASSFPESDEQYF
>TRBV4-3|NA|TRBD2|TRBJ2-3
TGCGCCAGCAGCCTCCGACTAGCGGGGAGTGGAAATACGCAGTATTTT
CASSLRLAGSGNTQYF
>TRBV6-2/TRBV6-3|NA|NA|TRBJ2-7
TGTGCCAGCACCGCGACACCCTCCTACGAGCAGTACTTC
CASTATPSYEQYF
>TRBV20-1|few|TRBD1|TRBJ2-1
TGCAGTGCCCCTGGGCAGGGGGCCGGGAATGAGCAGTTCTTC
CSAPGQGAGNEQFF
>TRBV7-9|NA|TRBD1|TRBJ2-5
TGTGCCAGCAGCACCAGACAGGGTACGGAAGAGACCCAGTACTTC
CASSTRQGTEETQYF
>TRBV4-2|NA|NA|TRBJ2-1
TGTGCCAGCACCCACGGCGGGGATGAGCAGTTCTTC
CASTHGGDEQFF
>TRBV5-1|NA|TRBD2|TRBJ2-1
TGCGCCAGCAGCTTGGAGGTAGCGGGGGGCCCCAATGAGCAGTTCTTC
CASSLEVAGGPNEQFF
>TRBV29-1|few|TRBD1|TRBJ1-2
TGCAGCGTAGGACAGGTTTCTGGCTACACCTTC
CSVGQVSGYTF
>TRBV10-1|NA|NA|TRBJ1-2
TGCGCCAGCAGTGAGGAATCCGGTCCACCTAATTTAGGTGGCTACACCTTC
CASSEESGPPNLGGYTF
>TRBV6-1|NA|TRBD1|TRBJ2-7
TGTGCCAGCAGTGAAGCGGTCGGGACAGGGGGAGAGCAGTACTTC
CASSEAVGTGGEQYF
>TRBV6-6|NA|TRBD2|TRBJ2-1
TGTGCCAGCAGCCCTAGCGGGGGGTTTGTTGAGCAGTTCTTC
CASSPSGGFVEQFF
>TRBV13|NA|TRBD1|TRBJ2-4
TGTGCCAGCAGCTCTTCCGGGACAGGGATTTTCCAAAACATTCAGTACTTC
CASSSSGTGIFQNIQYF
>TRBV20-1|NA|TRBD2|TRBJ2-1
TGCAGTGCTAGGGTTTTGGGACTAGCGGGAGGGCTTAACGATGAGCAGTTCTTC
CSARVLGLAGGLNDEQFF